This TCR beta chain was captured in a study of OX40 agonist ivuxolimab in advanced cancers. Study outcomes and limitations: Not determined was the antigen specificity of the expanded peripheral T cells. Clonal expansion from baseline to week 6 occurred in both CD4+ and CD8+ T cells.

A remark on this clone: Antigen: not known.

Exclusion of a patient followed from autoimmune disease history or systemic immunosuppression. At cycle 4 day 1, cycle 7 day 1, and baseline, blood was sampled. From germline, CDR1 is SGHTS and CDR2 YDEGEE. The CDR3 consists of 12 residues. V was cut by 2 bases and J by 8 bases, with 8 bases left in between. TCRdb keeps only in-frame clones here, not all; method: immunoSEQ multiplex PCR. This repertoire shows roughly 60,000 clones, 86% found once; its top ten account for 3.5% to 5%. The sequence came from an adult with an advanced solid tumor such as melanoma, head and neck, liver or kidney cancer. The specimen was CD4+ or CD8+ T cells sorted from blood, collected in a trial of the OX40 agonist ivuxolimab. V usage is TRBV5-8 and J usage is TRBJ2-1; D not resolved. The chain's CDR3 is CASSFQRHEQFF. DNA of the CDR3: TGTGCCAGCAGCTTCCAGCGACATGAGCAGTTCTTC.